A single sample is the source of the 25 T cell receptor beta chains below, sequenced in a study of blood T cell repertoires in COVID-19. The table came from immunoSEQ multiplex PCR; TCRdb's copy has only in-frame clones and leaves some out. The data hold about 350,000 clones, with roughly 86% observed a single time. Sequenced: peripheral blood. All receptors derive from a man aged 25-45 years with COVID-19, enrolled during active disease.

The chain recombines TRBV10-3 with TRBJ1-5; 11 positions agree with TRBD1. The V and J ends lost 0 bases and 9 bases, in that order; junction bases with no gene match: 10. This CDR3 spans 17 amino acids. Looked up from germline, CDR1 is ENHRY and CDR2 is SYGVKD. DNA for the CDR3: TGTGCCATCAGTGAGTCGCCGGTTAGCGGGACAGGGGGGCCCCAGCATTTT. This codes for CAISESPVSGTGGPQHF.

The chain uses TRBV7-2 and TRBJ2-7; D perhaps matches TRBD2 (5 bases). Trimming took 5 bases from V and 1 from J, leaving 15 bases between them. Germline V gene lookup returns CDR1 SGHTA and CDR2 FQGNSA. This CDR3 is built from 15 residues. DNA for the CDR3: TGTGCCAGCAGCCCGGGGTCGGCGAGGTCCTACGAGCAGTACTTC. Protein sequence: CASSPGSARSYEQYF.

The chain recombines TRBV7-2 with TRBJ2-3, with 7 bases fitting TRBD1. This CDR3 spans 16 amino acids. J gave up 0 bases and V 4 bases, and 7 bases lay outside the gene matches. Germline CDR1 and CDR2: SGHTA and FQGNSA. This chain's CDR3 is CASSSTGLISTDTQYF. CDR3 DNA: TGTGCCAGCAGCTCGACAGGGCTTATTAGCACAGATACGCAGTATTTT.

The V and J genes are TRBV7-9 and TRBJ2-7, with D possibly TRBD2 on 6 matching bases. The CDR3 has 13 residues. The V and J ends lost 3 bases and 1 base respectively, with 7 bases between them. The V gene's germline CDR1 is SEHNR and CDR2 FQNEAQ (reference sequence). CDR3 coding DNA: TGTGCCAGCAGCTTTAGCGGATCCTACGAGCAGTACTTC. It codes for CASSFSGSYEQYF.

The rearrangement joins TRBV23-1 to TRBJ2-4; D possibly corresponds to TRBD2 (5 bases). TRBV23-1 is assigned to the ORF class and has an uncertain function. Between the trimmed V and J ends, which lost 7 bases and 8 bases, there was a span of 12 bases. This CDR3 comprises 12 residues. The CDR3 bases are TGCGCCAGCACCCCGGGGATGGACATTCAGTACTTC. It encodes CASTPGMDIQYF.

The chain recombines TRBV7-3 with TRBJ1-1; the match to TRBD1 covers 9 bases. CDR1 and CDR2 from the germline V gene are SGHTA and FQGTGA. CDR3 size: 14 residues. V trimming: 3 bases; J trimming: 2 bases; junction bases outside the gene matches: 1. CDR3 nucleotides: TGTGCCAGCAGCTTGACAGGGGGAAACACTGAAGCTTTCTTT. It specifies CASSLTGGNTEAFF.

Only a few counts were recorded for this clone. The genes are TRBV7-2 and TRBJ2-7; unclear D gene. This CDR3 is built from 14 residues. V lost 3 bases and J lost 5, with 14 bases in between. From germline, CDR1 is SGHTA and CDR2 FQGNSA. DNA of the CDR3: TGTGCCAGCAGCTTGGAAGGAGTTCCTAACGAGCAGTACTTC. Translation gives CASSLEGVPNEQYF.

The chain recombines TRBV11-2 with TRBJ2-3, with TRBD1 as a possible D gene (6 bases). Per the germline V gene, CDR1 is SGHAT and CDR2 is FQNNGV. Trimming left V 5 bases short and J 9 bases short, with 24 bases between. The CDR3 runs 16 residues. The CDR3 DNA reads as TGTGCCAGCAGCCCGGGTGGGGACATTCCCGCGGAAACGCAGTATTTT. This codes for CASSPGGDIPAETQYF.

The chain links TRBV6-5 to TRBJ1-5; D uncertain. Trimming pared 4 bases from V and 7 bases from J, leaving 17 bases between. In germline, CDR1 is MNHEY, CDR2 SVGAGI. This CDR3 comprises 15 residues. The CDR3 DNA sequence: TGTGCCAGCAGTTCTACCGGGTCCCCATTGCAGCCCCAGCATTTT. Its protein product is CASSSTGSPLQPQHF.

The chain has TRBV7-2 and TRBJ2-1; 7 nucleotides align to TRBD2. Germline lookup yields CDR1 SGHTA and CDR2 FQGNSA. There are 18 residues in the CDR3. Trimming removed 4 bases from V and 6 bases from J; junction bases left unmatched: 18. CDR3 protein: CASSSEKSSGRTLNEQFF. In DNA form, the CDR3 reads TGTGCCAGCAGCTCAGAAAAGAGTAGCGGGCGCACCCTCAATGAGCAGTTCTTC.

As to this clone: The sample carries other DNA sequences with the same CDR3. The CDR3 nucleotides read TGTGCCAGCAGGCTAAACACTGAAGCTTTCTTT. This encodes CASRLNTEAFF. The genes are TRBV28 and TRBJ1-1; no firm D call. CDR3 length: 11 amino acids. Per germline, CDR1 MDHEN and CDR2 SYDVKM. Trimming removed 6 bases at V and 2 bases at J, with 4 bases between.

The chain combines TRBV12-5 with TRBJ2-2, with TRBD2 matching 9 bases. The CDR3 contains 16 residues. CDR1 is LGHNT, CDR2 FRNRAP, per germline. J gave up 6 bases and V 3 bases, and 8 bases lay outside the gene matches. The CDR3 region has the DNA TGTGCTAGTGGTTTTTTTCTAGCGGGGTCATCCGGGGAGCTGTTTTTT. Encoded protein: CASGFFLAGSSGELFF. The entire variable domain, with the rest obtained from reference TRBV12-5 and TRBJ2-2, is as follows: DARVTQTPRHKVTEMGQEVTMRCQPILGHNTVFWYRQTMMQGLELLAYFRNRAPLDDSGMPKDRFSAEMPDATLATLKIQPSEPRDSAVYFCASGFFLAGSSGELFFGEGSRLTVL.

This clone was seen a single time. The chain carries TRBV7-9 and TRBJ1-2; tentatively, D is TRBD1 (5 bases). The CDR3 sequence is 14 residues long. CDR1 and CDR2 (germline): SEHNR, FQNEAQ (reference sequence). V was clipped by 1 base and J by 8 bases, with 14 bases between them. The CDR3 reads CASSLGVVTAGYTF. The CDR3 nucleotides are TGTGCCAGCAGCTTAGGAGTTGTGACAGCGGGCTACACCTTC.

The chain joins TRBV9 to TRBJ2-1; D might be TRBD1 (6 bases). Germline CDR1 SGDLS, CDR2 YYNGEE. The CDR3 covers 13 residues. V was cut by 2 bases and J by 8 bases, with 11 bases left in between. CDR3 residues: CASSVRGTYEQFF. The CDR3 nucleotides read TGTGCCAGCAGCGTTAGGGGGACGTATGAGCAGTTCTTC.

The chain recombines TRBV7-9 with TRBJ2-3, with D tentatively TRBD2 (6 bases). V lost 11 bases and J lost 10, with 13 bases in between. The germline V gene has CDR1 SEHNR and CDR2 FQNEAQ (reference sequence). There are 10 residues in the CDR3. For the CDR3, the DNA is TGTGCCGCCGGGGAGGTGGCGCAGTATTTT. Its protein product is CAAGEVAQYF. The full variable domain, in which reference TRBV7-9 and TRBJ2-3 provide the parts outside the CDR3, is DTGVSQNPRHKITKRGQNVTFRCDPISEHNRLYWYRQTLGQGPEFLTYFQNEAQLEKSRLLSDRFSAERPKGSFSTLEIQRTEQGDSAMYLCAAGEVAQYFGPGTRLTVL.

The V call is TRBV18, the J call TRBJ2-3; 11 positions match TRBD2. The trim removed 5 bases at V and 0 bases at J, leaving 10 bases unmatched. Per germline, CDR1 KGHSH and CDR2 LQKENI. The length of the CDR3 is 18 residues. The DNA of the CDR3 is TGTGCCAGCTCATCCCCGACCCGACTAGCGGGGAGCACAGATACGCAGTATTTT. Translation gives CASSSPTRLAGSTDTQYF.

V gene TRBV7-2 combines with J gene TRBJ1-4; TRBD1 agrees at 7 bases. This CDR3 contains 16 residues. Germline V gene data show CDR1 as SGHTA and CDR2 as FQGNSA. With 5 bases clipped from V and 4 bases from J, the junction kept 10 bases outside the gene matches. CDR3 residues: CASSPARQGLNEKLFF. The CDR3 DNA is TGTGCCAGCAGCCCCGCACGACAGGGCCTTAATGAAAAACTGTTTTTT.

The chain recombines TRBV27 with TRBJ2-7; 10 bases line up with TRBD1. The CDR3 covers 14 residues. The J segment lost 7 bases and the V segment lost 2 bases, leaving 5 bases of the junction unmatched. Looked up from germline, CDR1 is MNHEY and CDR2 is SMNVEV (reference sequence). CDR3 DNA sequence: TGTGCCAGCAGTTTAGGGACAGGGGCTTGGGAGCAGTACTTC. Protein: CASSLGTGAWEQYF.

This clone was found many times. This chain uses TRBV6-4 with TRBJ2-3; TRBD2 matches 12 bases. Germline CDR1 and CDR2: MRHNA and SNTAGT. The CDR3 contains 15 residues. V gave up 4 bases and J gave up 2 bases; unmatched junction bases: 1. The CDR3 region is CASSASGGATDTQYF. The CDR3 DNA reads TGTGCCAGCAGTGCTAGCGGGGGGGCCACAGATACGCAGTATTTT.

This clone was detected ten times or more. The CDR3 nucleotides are TGTGCCAGCAGCTTTGGGGGACAGGGGGCTGAAGCTTTCTTT. Protein product: CASSFGGQGAEAFF. This chain links TRBV11-3 with TRBJ1-1; TRBD1 matches 11 bases. CDR1 and CDR2 from the germline V gene are SGHNT and YENEEA. This CDR3 region has 14 residues. V shed 3 bases, J shed 6 bases, and the junction held 3 bases outside the gene matches.

This clone was detected only once. This chain joins TRBV29-1 and TRBJ2-1, with a weak D call TRBD1 (5 bases). Germline CDR1 SQVTM, CDR2 ANQGSEA. CDR3 size: 12 residues. V lost 7 bases to trimming and J lost 5 bases, with 12 bases between them. Here the CDR3 reads CSALRANNEQFF. The CDR3 DNA is TGCAGCGCGCTCAGGGCAAACAATGAGCAGTTCTTC.

The chain links TRBV5-4 to TRBJ2-7; 9 nucleotides match TRBD1. The CDR3 loop spans 14 amino acids. V shed 4 bases and J 4 bases; nucleotides not matched to a gene: 6. CDR1 and CDR2 from the germline V gene are SGHNT and YYREEE (reference sequence). This chain's CDR3 is CASSQPGQGYEQYF. The CDR3 coding sequence is TGTGCCAGCAGCCAGCCGGGACAGGGTTACGAGCAGTACTTC.

Concerning this clone itself: It is unclear where the CDR3 begins or ends on the DNA, so no DNA is shown, and the CDR3 is as TCRdb lists it. The chain couples TRBV9 to TRBJ2-2; the D segment call TRBD1 is taken from the table without a DNA check. Germline CDR1 SGDLS, CDR2 YYNGEE. The CDR3 contains 17 residues when both ends are counted. CDR3 residues: CASSFGPGQGAFGELFF.

The chain has TRBV6-5 and TRBJ2-5; TRBD1 matches 7 bases. After removal of 4 bases from V and 4 bases from J, the junction contained 6 bases not matched to a gene. This CDR3 is built from 14 residues. CDR1 is MNHEY and CDR2 is SVGAGI in the germline V gene. The DNA of the CDR3 is TGTGCCAGCAGTTCCCCTACAGGGGCAGAGACCCAGTACTTC. This sequence encodes CASSSPTGAETQYF.

The chain employs TRBV20-1 and TRBJ2-7, with 11 bases aligning to TRBD2. From germline, CDR1 is DFQATT and CDR2 SNEGSKA (reference sequence). Losses at the gene ends were 3 bases for V and 0 bases for J; bases not matched to a gene: 7. The CDR3 is 16 amino acids. The CDR3 DNA follows: TGCAGTGCTAGTTCTAGCGGGGGGACCAGCTCCTACGAGCAGTACTTC. This encodes CSASSSGGTSSYEQYF.